The 19 T cell receptor beta chains below come from one sample, sequenced in a study of cytomegalovirus exposure and HLA in healthy donors. Researchers ran the PCR with 60 Vbeta and 13 Jbeta primers. Profiling relied on immunoSEQ multiplex PCR, and the TCRdb table lists in-frame clones only, not all of them. Altogether some 170,000 clones are present, 70% to 80% being singletons, with the ten largest covering around a tenth. The specimen sequenced was PBMCs. The receptors stem from a man younger than 35 in good health and CMV-seropositive.

The chain carries TRBV4-3 and TRBJ2-7; 8 bases match TRBD2. There are 15 residues in the CDR3. After removal of 0 bases from V and 5 bases from J, the junction contained 6 bases not matched to a gene. Germline V CDR1 and CDR2: LGHNA, YSLEER. CDR3 coding DNA: TGCGCCAGCAGCCAAGAACCTAGCGGGTATCACGAGCAGTACTTC. It yields the protein CASSQEPSGYHEQYF.

As regards this clone: The junction departs from germline at one end; a sequencing error may be responsible. The chain joins TRBV30 to TRBJ2-5; D ambiguous. CDR1 and CDR2 from the germline V gene are GTSNPN and SVGIG (reference sequence). The CDR3 loop spans 12 amino acids. Here the CDR3 reads CAWMTYGEPQYF. DNA of the CDR3: TGTGCCTGGATGACCTACGGAGAGCCCCAGTACTTC.

V and J are TRBV5-1 and TRBJ1-5; the D gene is possibly TRBD1 (6 bases). Germline V gene lookup returns CDR1 SGHRS and CDR2 YFSETQ. CDR3 length: 16 residues. The ends were cut back, 4 bases at V and 10 bases at J, with 24 bases in the middle. The CDR3 region is CASSPGGGGLEEPQHF. CDR3 DNA sequence: TGCGCCAGCAGCCCCGGTGGGGGCGGATTGGAAGAACCCCAGCATTTT.

The CDR3 here is CASSLEGGSSETQYF. The CDR3 region has the DNA TGTGCCAGCAGTTTGGAGGGCGGGAGCTCAGAGACCCAGTACTTC. This sequence joins TRBV28 and TRBJ2-5, with 7 bases identical to TRBD2. Trimming at V came to 3 bases and at J to 4 bases, leaving 8 bases not matched to a gene. This CDR3 spans 15 amino acids. Germline V gene data show CDR1 as MDHEN and CDR2 as SYDVKM.

The chain links TRBV2 to TRBJ1-2, with 8 positions matching TRBD1. Losses at the gene ends were 6 bases for V and 6 bases for J; bases not matched to a gene: 6. CDR3 length equals 13 residues. The V gene's germline CDR1 is SNHLY and CDR2 FYNNEI. The CDR3 loop reads CASRTGVIDGYTF. The CDR3 DNA reads as TGTGCCAGCAGGACAGGGGTTATAGATGGCTACACCTTC.

J is TRBJ1-1 and V is TRBV9; the D is unclear. The CDR3 extends over 12 amino acids. Between the trimmed V and J ends, which lost 0 bases and 6 bases, there was a span of 6 bases. Per the germline V gene, CDR1 is SGDLS and CDR2 is YYNGEE. The CDR3 DNA reads TGTGCCAGCAGCGTAGACAGTCCTGAAGCTTTCTTT. Protein: CASSVDSPEAFF.

The chain joins TRBV10-1 to TRBJ2-7; the D gene is possibly TRBD1 (5 bases). This CDR3 spans 15 amino acids. CDR1 and CDR2 (germline): WNHNN, SYGVQD (reference sequence). Trimming pared 3 bases from V and 2 bases from J, leaving 14 bases between. As DNA, the CDR3 is TGCGCCAGCAGTGAATATCGACAGCCTCCCTACGAGCAGTACTTC. The encoded protein is CASSEYRQPPYEQYF.

The chain uses TRBV7-6 and TRBJ2-1; D perhaps matches TRBD2 (6 bases). Trimming took off 4 bases at V and 4 bases at J, with 17 bases between the two ends. CDR3 length: 16 amino acids. The germline gives CDR1 SGHVS, CDR2 FNYEAQ. The CDR3 loop is CASSYSWGDGYNEQFF. CDR3 nucleotide sequence: TGTGCCAGCAGCTACTCGTGGGGGGACGGGTACAATGAGCAGTTCTTC.

This clone was picked up a small number of times. The CDR3 here is CASRASGTSYEQYF. In nucleotides, the CDR3 is TGTGCCAGCAGGGCTAGCGGGACCTCCTACGAGCAGTACTTC. The V and J genes are TRBV2 and TRBJ2-7; TRBD2 agrees at 9 bases. CDR3 length: 14 amino acids. Germline assignment: CDR1 SNHLY and CDR2 FYNNEI. Trimming at V came to 6 bases and at J to 0 bases, leaving 3 bases not matched to a gene.

The J gene is TRBJ2-7, the V gene TRBV7-9; D is unresolved. The CDR3 has 16 residues. CDR1 is SEHNR and CDR2 is FQNEAQ in the germline V gene (reference sequence). With 3 bases removed from V and 2 bases from J, the gap between germline ends came to 17 bases. The CDR3 region is CASSFFGTDRTYEQYF. In DNA form, the CDR3 reads TGTGCCAGCAGCTTTTTTGGTACAGACCGAACCTACGAGCAGTACTTC.

The chain joins TRBV7-9 to TRBJ2-3; TRBD2 matches 8 bases. This CDR3 is 16 amino acids long. V was pared by 5 bases and J by 0 bases, with 7 bases of the junction left unmatched. Germline V CDR1 and CDR2: SEHNR, FQNEAQ (reference sequence). The CDR3 sequence is CASSHRLAISTDTQYF. In DNA form, the CDR3 reads TGTGCCAGCAGCCATAGACTAGCGATAAGCACAGATACGCAGTATTTT.

V usage is TRBV30 and J usage is TRBJ2-1; D may be TRBD1 (5 bases). Germline V lookup: CDR1 GTSNPN, CDR2 SVGIG (reference sequence). The CDR3 extends over 11 amino acids. The ends were cut back, 3 bases at V and 6 bases at J, with 6 bases in the middle. CDR3 DNA: TGTGCCTGGAGCACAGGCAATGAGCAGTTCTTC. Translation gives CAWSTGNEQFF.

This clone was seen more than once but under ten times. The chain is built from TRBV25-1 and TRBJ2-7, with D perhaps TRBD1 (6 bases). CDR3 length: 13 amino acids. CDR1 and CDR2 (germline): MGHDK, SYGVNS. V dropped 8 bases and J dropped 0 bases, with 11 bases sitting between them. The CDR3 loop is CASAGTNSYEQYF. As DNA, the CDR3 is TGTGCCAGCGCCGGGACAAACTCCTACGAGCAGTACTTC.

The chain combines TRBV27 with TRBJ2-1; 7 bases align to TRBD1. After removal of 6 bases from V and 4 bases from J, the junction contained 9 bases not matched to a gene. Germline CDR1 reads MNHEY; CDR2 reads SMNVEV (reference sequence). The CDR3 sequence is 15 residues long. CDR3 sequence: CASSLDRATYNEQFF. The CDR3 coding sequence is TGTGCCAGCAGCCTCGACAGGGCAACTTACAATGAGCAGTTCTTC.

This clone was seen a handful of times. The chain couples TRBV4-2 to TRBJ2-7; TRBD1 is a possible D gene (5 bases). Germline V CDR1 and CDR2: LGHNA, YNFKEQ. This CDR3 comprises 16 residues. V shed 0 bases and J shed 5 bases, with 17 bases lying between them. CDR3 DNA sequence: TGTGCCAGCAGCCAAGACCCCCGGCATGGGGCCGACGAGCAGTACTTC. Protein: CASSQDPRHGADEQYF.

The genes are TRBV15 and TRBJ2-7, with 8 bases identical to TRBD1. Looked up from germline, CDR1 is LNHNV and CDR2 is YYDKDF (reference sequence). The length of the CDR3 is 13 residues. After removal of 10 bases from V and 5 bases from J, the junction contained 10 bases not matched to a gene. CDR3 sequence (DNA): TGTGCCAGAAAGACAGGGGACGCCGACGAGCAGTACTTC. Protein: CARKTGDADEQYF.

This chain uses TRBV7-2 with TRBJ1-2, with 10 bases fitting TRBD1. The V segment lost 5 bases and the J segment 8 bases; nucleotides outside the gene matches: 11. This CDR3 is built from 15 residues. The germline V gene has CDR1 SGHTA and CDR2 FQGNSA. CDR3 loop: CASSPKGQGSFGYTF. CDR3 sequence (DNA): TGTGCCAGCAGCCCAAAGGGACAGGGGAGTTTCGGCTACACCTTC.

The chain uses TRBV2 and TRBJ1-1; maybe TRBD1 (6 bases). CDR1 and CDR2 from the germline V gene are SNHLY and FYNNEI. With 1 base removed from V and 7 bases from J, the gap between germline ends came to 10 bases. The CDR3 length is 13 residues. CDR3 amino acids: CASSEDRAYEAFF. The CDR3, as DNA: TGTGCCAGCAGTGAAGACAGGGCCTATGAAGCTTTCTTT.

The chain couples TRBV29-1 to TRBJ1-1, with D perhaps TRBD1 (5 bases). Trimming left V 1 base short and J 6 bases short, with 12 bases between. The CDR3 has 13 amino acids. In germline, CDR1 is SQVTM, CDR2 ANQGSEA. In DNA, the CDR3 is TGCAGCGTTGAAGTTGCAGGGTCCGCTGAAGCTTTCTTT. Amino acid sequence: CSVEVAGSAEAFF.